These 26 T cell receptor beta chains were all obtained from the same sample, sequenced in a study of T cells after yellow fever vaccination. TCRdb ran MiXCR on the 5' RACE reads and lists one entry per CDR3 protein. The sample has 450,000 to 650,000 distinct CDR3 sequences, 13% seen once. Sample: PBMCs, taken on the day of the yellow fever booster vaccination. These receptors were obtained from a man aged 25-40 years who received the YFV17D yellow fever vaccine.

This clonotype was seen more than once but under ten times. The CDR3: CASSLAGLPPHEQYF. In nucleotides, the CDR3 is TGTGCCAGCAGCTTAGCCGGACTACCTCCCCACGAGCAGTACTTC. The genes are TRBV7-2 and TRBJ2-7, with D possibly being TRBD2 (6 bases). The CDR3 has 15 amino acids. Trimming shortened V by 0 bases and J by 5 bases, and 14 bases separated the two germline ends. Germline V CDR1 and CDR2: SGHTA, FQGNSA.

This chain connects TRBV30 to TRBJ2-6; possibly TRBD1 or TRBD2 for D (5 bases each). This CDR3 contains 17 residues. The ends were cut back, 5 bases at V and 0 bases at J, with 17 bases in the middle. Germline CDR1 and CDR2: GTSNPN and SVGIG (reference sequence). This chain's CDR3 is CAWDSWGLDSGANVLTF. CDR3 DNA sequence: TGTGCCTGGGACTCCTGGGGGTTAGACTCTGGGGCCAACGTCCTGACTTTC.

This clonotype was recorded many times. The CDR3 DNA sequence: TGTGCCAGCAGCCAAGATACCCCCGGCAGGAGCCAAGAGACCCAGTACTTC. Encoded protein: CASSQDTPGRSQETQYF. This chain joins TRBV3-1 and TRBJ2-5; D unclear. The CDR3 loop spans 17 amino acids. The germline CDR1 and CDR2 sequences are LGHDT and YNNKEL (reference sequence). V lost 0 bases and J 1 base, leaving 15 bases between the germline ends.

The table lists this clonotype with a few counts. The CDR3 reads CASTPARVYNEQFF. The CDR3 DNA reads TGTGCCAGCACCCCGGCGAGGGTTTACAATGAGCAGTTCTTC. The chain couples TRBV7-9 to TRBJ2-1; TRBD2 might be the D (5 bases). The CDR3 spans 14 residues. V lost 7 bases and J 4 bases, leaving 14 bases between the germline ends. Germline values: CDR1 SEHNR, CDR2 FQNEAQ (reference sequence).

This clonotype occurred many times. The CDR3 DNA sequence: TGTGCCAGCAGCCTAATAGCGGGAGGTTCAACAGATACGCAGTATTTT. Translated, it gives CASSLIAGGSTDTQYF. The chain joins TRBV7-2 to TRBJ2-3, with TRBD2 matching 10 bases. The CDR3 sequence is 16 residues long. The germline gives CDR1 SGHTA, CDR2 FQGNSA. With 5 bases clipped from V and 3 bases from J, the junction kept 8 bases outside the gene matches.

This clonotype was observed a few times. J is TRBJ1-1 and V is TRBV7-2, with TRBD1 matching over 7 bases. The CDR3 has 14 residues. V lost 1 base and J lost 3; bases outside the gene matches: 2. Germline CDR1 reads SGHTA; CDR2 reads FQGNSA. The CDR3 coding sequence is TGTGCCAGCAGCTTAGAAGGGGGCGACACTGAAGCTTTCTTT. Protein sequence: CASSLEGGDTEAFF.

The chain employs TRBV20-1 and TRBJ2-3; 11 bases are a match to TRBD2. Trimming removed 6 bases from V and 5 bases from J; junction bases left unmatched: 13. Germline V gene data show CDR1 as DFQATT and CDR2 as SNEGSKA (reference sequence). This CDR3 comprises 16 residues. The CDR3 sequence: CSAPPSTSGIVDTQYF. The CDR3 nucleotides are TGCAGTGCCCCCCCCTCGACTAGCGGGATTGTAGATACGCAGTATTTT.

This clonotype was seen a few times. This rearrangement joins TRBV5-1 to TRBJ2-1, with 11 bases identical to TRBD2. Germline loops: CDR1 SGHRS, CDR2 YFSETQ. Losses at the gene ends were 4 bases for V and 9 bases for J; bases not matched to a gene: 12. This CDR3 contains 16 residues. CDR3 amino acids: CASSPTTSGGIGEQFF. The CDR3 DNA is TGCGCCAGCAGCCCCACAACTAGCGGGGGTATCGGTGAGCAGTTCTTC.

This clonotype occurred a few times. The chain couples TRBV6-1 to TRBJ1-2; unclear D gene. This CDR3 has 13 amino acids. Germline CDR1 MNHNS, CDR2 SASEGT. With 7 bases removed from V and 1 base from J, the gap between germline ends came to 10 bases. CDR3 amino acids: CASKADVNYGYTF. The DNA of the CDR3 is TGTGCCAGCAAGGCAGACGTTAACTATGGCTACACCTTC.

The chain carries TRBV12-3 or TRBV12-4 and TRBJ2-1, with D perhaps matching TRBD1 (6 bases). V dropped 8 bases and J dropped 0 bases, with 8 bases sitting between them. The CDR3 consists of 13 residues. The CDR3 DNA sequence: TGTGCCAGCGGGACAAGCTCCTACAATGAGCAGTTCTTC. This translates into CASGTSSYNEQFF.

The CDR3 nucleotides are TGTGCCAGCAGTATCCACACTCGGATACGTGGCACAGATACGCAGTATTTT. It specifies CASSIHTRIRGTDTQYF. The chain is built from TRBV12-3 or TRBV12-4 and TRBJ2-3; D unresolved. The CDR3 covers 17 residues. V dropped 5 bases and J dropped 1 base, with 19 bases sitting between them.

The gene calls are TRBV20-1 and TRBJ2-7, with 9 bases fitting TRBD2. In germline, CDR1 is DFQATT, CDR2 SNEGSKA (reference sequence). The V and J ends lost 0 bases and 0 bases, in that order; junction bases with no gene match: 3. The CDR3 sequence is 15 residues long. This CDR3 is CSARDFSGSSYEQYF. The DNA of the CDR3 is TGCAGTGCTAGAGATTTTAGCGGGAGCTCCTACGAGCAGTACTTC.

This clonotype has just a few counts. This chain links TRBV12-3 or TRBV12-4 with TRBJ2-1, with no clear D. CDR3 length: 12 residues. Trimming cost V 2 bases and J 7 bases, with 6 bases left between them. CDR3 sequence reads: CASSLWQNEQFF. The DNA of the CDR3 is TGTGCCAGCAGTTTATGGCAAAATGAGCAGTTCTTC.

This sequence joins TRBV14 and TRBJ2-5; perhaps TRBD2 as D (5 bases). Germline CDR1 reads SGHDN; CDR2 reads FVKESK. V lost 1 base and J lost 5, with 17 bases in between. CDR3 length equals 16 residues. The CDR3 spells CASSQVEARRSETQYF. CDR3 bases: TGTGCCAGCAGCCAAGTGGAGGCTAGGAGGTCGGAGACCCAGTACTTC.

In this sample, this clonotype turned up a few times. This chain uses TRBV12-3 or TRBV12-4 with TRBJ2-2; 7 bases agree with TRBD2. The length of the CDR3 is 15 residues. J was trimmed by 6 bases and V by 3 bases; bases with no gene match: 7. The chain's CDR3 is CASSLGGLGAGELFF. CDR3 DNA: TGTGCCAGCAGTTTGGGAGGGCTAGGGGCCGGGGAGCTGTTTTTT.

This clonotype was counted a few times. The rearrangement uses TRBV20-1 and TRBJ2-7; perhaps TRBD1 as D (6 bases). Germline assignment: CDR1 DFQATT and CDR2 SNEGSKA (reference sequence). Trimming took off 1 base at V and 4 bases at J, with 11 bases between the two ends. The CDR3 is 13 residues long. The CDR3 here is CSARGRDTYEQYF. DNA for the CDR3: TGCAGTGCTAGAGGCCGGGACACTTACGAGCAGTACTTC.

This clonotype was seen a few times. This chain uses TRBV6-1 with TRBJ2-4; D is perhaps TRBD1 (5 bases). Germline V gives CDR1 MNHNS, CDR2 SASEGT. The V end was cut by 6 bases, the J end by 2 bases, with 11 bases between. The CDR3 has 14 amino acids. DNA of the CDR3: TGTGCCAGCAGAGCCCCAGGGTCCAAAAACATTCAGTACTTC. This encodes CASRAPGSKNIQYF.

The genes are TRBV24-1 and TRBJ2-1, with 11 bases fitting TRBD1. The trim removed 7 bases at V and 4 bases at J, leaving 5 bases unmatched. CDR1 and CDR2 from the germline V gene are KGHDR and SFDVKD. The CDR3 totals 15 residues. The CDR3 bases are TGTGCCACCAGCTCCGGGACAGGGGGATACAATGAGCAGTTCTTC. The encoded protein is CATSSGTGGYNEQFF.

V and J are TRBV18 and TRBJ2-7; TRBD1 matches 11 bases. CDR1 is KGHSH and CDR2 is LQKENI in the germline V gene. With 2 bases clipped from V and 0 bases from J, the junction kept 12 bases outside the gene matches. This CDR3 comprises 19 residues. CDR3 sequence reads: CASSPGGVGQGANSYEQYF. The CDR3 DNA sequence: TGTGCCAGCTCACCAGGAGGGGTCGGACAGGGGGCTAACTCCTACGAGCAGTACTTC.

V usage is TRBV14 and J usage is TRBJ2-1, with D possibly TRBD2 on 5 matching bases. CDR3 length: 15 amino acids. V was shortened by 0 bases and J by 6 bases, with 12 bases between the two germline ends. The germline gives CDR1 SGHDN, CDR2 FVKESK. CDR3 amino acids: CASSQDVGSPNEQFF. Here the CDR3 DNA reads TGTGCCAGCAGCCAAGATGTTGGGAGCCCCAATGAGCAGTTCTTC. The full variable domain, its missing parts supplied by reference TRBV14 and TRBJ2-1, is EAGVTQFPSHSVIEKGQTVTLRCDPISGHDNLYWYRRVMGKEIKFLLHFVKESKQDESGMPNNRFLAERTGGTYSTLKVQPAELEDSGVYFCASSQDVGSPNEQFFGPGTRLTVL.

As DNA, the CDR3 is TGTGCCACCAGCAAGACGGGACAGGGTAAAAATGAGCAGTTCTTC. Translated, it gives CATSKTGQGKNEQFF. The J gene is TRBJ2-1, the V gene TRBV15; 9 positions match TRBD1. The CDR3 runs 15 residues. Germline trimming cut 4 bases from V and 7 bases from J; bases unmatched to any gene: 8. Germline V gene lookup returns CDR1 LNHNV and CDR2 YYDKDF (reference sequence).

In this sample, this clonotype turned up many times. The chain couples TRBV11-2 to TRBJ2-7; D is ambiguous. Trimming removed 5 bases at V and 1 base at J, with 15 bases between. CDR3 length: 15 residues. Germline-derived CDR1 and CDR2 are SGHAT and FQNNGV. CDR3: CASSPRIRRSYEQYF. The CDR3 region has the DNA TGTGCCAGCAGCCCGCGCATCCGGCGATCCTACGAGCAGTACTTC.

Only a few counts were recorded for this clonotype. The chain carries TRBV7-9 and TRBJ2-7, with D possibly matching TRBD2 (6 bases). The CDR3 sequence is 14 residues long. The ends were cut back, 0 bases at V and 2 bases at J, with 8 bases in the middle. Germline lookup yields CDR1 SEHNR and CDR2 FQNEAQ (reference sequence). As DNA, the CDR3 is TGTGCCAGCAGCTTAGCGCGGGAAACCTACGAGCAGTACTTC. Translated: CASSLARETYEQYF.

In its sample, this clonotype was seen a few times. This chain uses TRBV9 with TRBJ2-1, with D maybe TRBD2 (5 bases). V lost 0 bases and J lost 2, with 6 bases in between. Germline-derived CDR1 and CDR2 are SGDLS and YYNGEE. CDR3 size: 14 residues. In DNA, the CDR3 is TGTGCCAGCAGCGTAGCACTAGCCTACAATGAGCAGTTCTTC. It yields the protein CASSVALAYNEQFF.

V usage is TRBV7-2 and J usage is TRBJ2-2; no firm D call. The length of the CDR3 is 14 residues. CDR1 SGHTA and CDR2 FQGNSA come from the germline V gene. The ends were cut back, 1 base at V and 4 bases at J, with 7 bases in the middle. The CDR3 spells CASSLVFGTGELFF. DNA for the CDR3: TGTGCCAGCAGCTTAGTTTTTGGCACCGGGGAGCTGTTTTTT.

This clonotype was picked up a small number of times. The chain combines TRBV20-1 with TRBJ2-5, with D perhaps TRBD1 or TRBD2 (5 bases each). Per the germline V gene, CDR1 is DFQATT and CDR2 is SNEGSKA (reference sequence). V was trimmed by 5 bases and J by 0 bases, leaving 25 bases between them. This CDR3 spans 18 amino acids. DNA for the CDR3: TGCAGTGCTCAAACCGACCAGAGCGGACAAGCGTACCAAGAGACCCAGTACTTC. Protein sequence: CSAQTDQSGQAYQETQYF.